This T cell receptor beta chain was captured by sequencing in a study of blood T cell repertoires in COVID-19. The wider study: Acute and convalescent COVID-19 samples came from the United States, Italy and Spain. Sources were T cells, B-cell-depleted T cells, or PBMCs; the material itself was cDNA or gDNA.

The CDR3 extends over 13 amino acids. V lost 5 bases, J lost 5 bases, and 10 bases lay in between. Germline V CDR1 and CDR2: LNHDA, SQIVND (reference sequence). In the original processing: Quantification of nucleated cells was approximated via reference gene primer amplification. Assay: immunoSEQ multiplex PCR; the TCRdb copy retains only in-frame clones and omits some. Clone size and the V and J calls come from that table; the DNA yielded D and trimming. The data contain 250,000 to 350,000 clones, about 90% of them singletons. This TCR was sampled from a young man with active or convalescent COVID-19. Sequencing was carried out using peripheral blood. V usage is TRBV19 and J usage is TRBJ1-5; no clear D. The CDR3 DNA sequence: TGTGCCAGTAGTTCCGCAGATCATCAGCCCCAGCATTTT. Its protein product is CASSSADHQPQHF.